This TCR beta chain is from a study of blood T cell repertoires in COVID-19. TCRdb's copy holds only in-frame clones and misses some; the assay was immunoSEQ multiplex PCR. In the table there are about half a million clones, approximately 89% of which are singletons. The CDR3 runs to 15 residues. The germline CDR1 and CDR2 sequences are MNHEY and SMNVEV (reference sequence). Trimming took 8 bases from V and 4 from J, leaving 18 bases between them. This TCR was recovered from a man aged 18 to 30 with COVID-19, enrolled during active disease. The chain joins TRBV27 to TRBJ1-3, with a tentative D call TRBD1 (6 bases). The sequenced sample was peripheral blood. In nucleotides, the CDR3 is TGTGCCAGCCGGGCGGGGGCAGGAGAGGGAAACACCATATATTTT. Protein sequence: CASRAGAGEGNTIYF.